This is a list of T cell receptor beta chains from one sample in a study of shared clonotypes between healthy human individuals. Clones were read by immunoSEQ multiplex PCR, and TCRdb kept only the in-frame ones, dropping some. Among roughly 700,000 clones listed, over 65% were seen once. The sample was memory CD4+ T cells sorted from blood. The receptors here all came from a woman between 25 and 40 years old in good health. Each CDR3 is given with its conserved first and last residue. D genes are given only for firm matches. Part of the rows lack a size; the others show once, few, many or a class for expanded clones.

J gene,D gene,clone size,V gene,CDR3 DNA,CDR3 protein
TRBJ1-6,.,.,TRBV27,TGTGCCAGCAGTCCAGGCGGTGACAATTCACCCCTCCACTTT,CASSPGGDNSPLHF
TRBJ2-1,TRBD2,.,TRBV19,TGTGCCAGTAGTATCGGGAGGGAGGAGCAGTTCTTC,CASSIGREEQFF
TRBJ2-1,TRBD2,.,TRBV14,TGTGCCAGCAGCCAAGAACTAGCGGGAGTGAGAGCATTGTTCTTC,CASSQELAGVRALFF
TRBJ1-4,.,.,TRBV10-3,TGTGCCTCCCGGGACACCGGGAATGAAAAACTGTTTTTT,CASRDTGNEKLFF
TRBJ2-1,.,.,TRBV5-1,TGCGCCAGCAGCGAGACAGGGAGGAGTTTCGATGAGCAGTTCTTC,CASSETGRSFDEQFF
TRBJ1-2,.,.,TRBV5-6,TGTGCCAGCAGCTTCTTGGGGGCACATAACTATGGCTACACCTTC,CASSFLGAHNYGYTF
TRBJ2-1,.,.,TRBV6-1,TGTGCCAGCAGGCCCGGGAGTTTTAATGAGCAGTTCTTC,CASRPGSFNEQFF
TRBJ2-1,TRBD2,.,TRBV5-1,TGCGCCAGCAGCTTGGCCCTGGGGCGGGAGGTCTCCAATGAGCAGTTCTTC,CASSLALGREVSNEQFF
TRBJ2-2,TRBD2,.,TRBV2,TGTGCCAGCAGTGAAATAGGACTAGCGGGAAACACCGGGGAGCTGTTTTTT,CASSEIGLAGNTGELFF
TRBJ2-3,.,.,TRBV19,TGTGCCACTGGGGAGCGGGCCTCACTTTTACCTAGCACAGATACGCAGTATTTT,CATGERASLLPSTDTQYF
TRBJ2-4,.,.,TRBV19,TGTGCCAGTAGTCCCAGCGGTCGCGAAAACATTCAGTACTTC,CASSPSGRENIQYF
TRBJ1-1,.,.,TRBV30,TGTGCCTGGAGGAGGAACAGGGTTTCCACTGAAGCTTTCTTT,CAWRRNRVSTEAFF
TRBJ2-3,TRBD1,.,TRBV15,TGTGCCACCAGCAGAGATCCGGGACAGGGGGCAGATACGCAGTATTTT,CATSRDPGQGADTQYF
TRBJ2-3,TRBD1,.,TRBV18,TGTGCCAGCTCACCAGAGGGGGCGTTGTATTTT,CASSPEGALYF
TRBJ1-2,TRBD1,few,TRBV9,TGTGCCAGCAGCGTGGGGACGCCGACAGGGGGAAGTGGCTACACCTTC,CASSVGTPTGGSGYTF
TRBJ2-7,TRBD2,.,TRBV4-2,TGTGCCAGCAGCCAAGCTAGCGGGATCTACGAGCAGTACTTC,CASSQASGIYEQYF